The 14 T cell receptor beta chains in this list originate from one sample, sequenced in a study of T cells in Graves' hyperthyroidism and ophthalmopathy. Amplification of TCR beta CDR3 regions was performed using RNA transcripts as template. When the TCR CDR3 underwent first-round RT-PCR, the HTBI primer set was used. MiXCR, run by TCRdb on the multiplex PCR reads, gives a single entry per CDR3 protein. The profile shows roughly 250,000 distinct CDR3 sequences, 16% of them singletons. Sequences were obtained from blood. The receptors were gathered from a woman between 18 and 29 years old with Graves' ophthalmopathy.

This clonotype was observed at least ten times. The genes are TRBV28 and TRBJ2-1, with D possibly called TRBD1 or TRBD2 (6 bases each). This CDR3 is built from 16 residues. CDR1 MDHEN and CDR2 SYDVKM come from the germline V gene. Deletions cut 1 base from V and 6 bases from J, with 16 bases between. The DNA for the CDR3 is TGTGCCAGCAGTTTATATGGGGGGCTAGGTGGCAATGAGCAGTTCTTC. Encoded protein: CASSLYGGLGGNEQFF.

CDR3 residues: CASSPGQGSYSNQPQHF. CDR3 nucleotides: TGTGCCAGCAGTCCGGGACAGGGCTCCTATAGCAATCAGCCCCAGCATTTT. This sequence joins TRBV28 and TRBJ1-5; 9 bases fit TRBD1. The CDR3 contains 17 residues. Germline CDR1 reads MDHEN; CDR2 reads SYDVKM. V lost 5 bases, J lost 0 bases, and 8 bases stayed unmatched. The complete variable domain, with remaining parts taken from reference TRBV28 and TRBJ1-5, reads DVKVTQSSRYLVKRTGEKVFLECVQDMDHENMFWYRQDPGLGLRLIYFSYDVKMKEKGDIPEGYSVSREKKERFSLILESASTNQTSMYLCASSPGQGSYSNQPQHFGDGTRLSIL.

This clonotype was picked up a small number of times. The CDR3 DNA reads as TGCAGCGTCTCCTACCCCGGGACTAGCGGGACTGAGACCCAGTACTTC. Protein product: CSVSYPGTSGTETQYF. This chain uses TRBV29-1 with TRBJ2-5; TRBD2 agrees at 13 bases. The CDR3 has 16 amino acids. Looked up from germline, CDR1 is SQVTM and CDR2 is ANQGSEA. Germline trimming cut 6 bases from V and 5 bases from J; bases unmatched to any gene: 12. Drawing the rest from reference TRBV29-1 and TRBJ2-5, the complete variable domain is SAVISQKPSRDICQRGTSLTIQCQVDSQVTMMFWYRQQPGQSLTLIATANQGSEATYESGFVIDKFPISRPNLTFSTLTVSNMSPEDSSIYLCSVSYPGTSGTETQYFGPGTRLLVL.

J is TRBJ2-5 and V is TRBV12-3 or TRBV12-4; D is perhaps TRBD2 (6 bases). The V end was cut by 1 base, the J end by 3 bases, with 12 bases between. The CDR3 loop spans 15 amino acids. In nucleotides, the CDR3 is TGTGCCAGCAGTTTAGTTCCTAGCGTGAAAGAGACCCAGTACTTC. Its translation is CASSLVPSVKETQYF.

This clonotype is deemed large (0.1 to 1%). The gene calls are TRBV12-3 or TRBV12-4 and TRBJ2-5, with D possibly matching TRBD1 (7 bases). Deletions cut 6 bases from V and 5 bases from J, with 16 bases between. CDR3 length: 14 amino acids. The CDR3 reads CASSLARGRETQYF. DNA for the CDR3: TGTGCCAGCAGCCTCGCCAGGGGGAGGGAGACCCAGTACTTC.

This clonotype was observed many times. The chain uses TRBV28 and TRBJ1-2; D ambiguous. The CDR3 is made up of 12 amino acids. Germline lookup yields CDR1 MDHEN and CDR2 SYDVKM. Trimming took 3 bases from V and 6 from J, leaving 8 bases between them. The CDR3, as DNA: TGTGCCAGCAGTTTGGACGTGCATGGCTACACCTTC. Amino acid sequence: CASSLDVHGYTF.

This clonotype has at least ten counts. The chain combines TRBV3-1 with TRBJ2-2; 10 bases are a match to TRBD2. The germline CDR1 and CDR2 sequences are LGHDT and YNNKEL (reference sequence). This CDR3 region has 15 residues. The trim removed 3 bases at V and 5 bases at J, leaving 3 bases unmatched. CDR3 loop: CASSQGLAWTGELFF. CDR3 nucleotide sequence: TGTGCCAGCAGCCAGGGACTAGCGTGGACCGGGGAGCTGTTTTTT. Complete variable domain (other parts from reference TRBV3-1 and TRBJ2-2): DTAVSQTPKYLVTQMGNDKSIKCEQNLGHDTMYWYKQDSKKFLKIMFSYNNKELIINETVPNRFSPKSPDKAHLNLHINSLELGDSAVYFCASSQGLAWTGELFFGEGSRLTVL.

This clonotype was counted at least ten times. V is TRBV5-8 and J is TRBJ1-2, with no clear D. The germline V gene encodes CDR1 SGHTS and CDR2 YDEGEE. The CDR3 has 14 residues. V was cut by 1 base and J by 7 bases, with 14 bases left in between. The CDR3 DNA follows: TGTGCCAGCAGCTTGTGGCCTAAAGAGGGTGGCTACACCTTC. Translated: CASSLWPKEGGYTF.

This chain connects TRBV10-1 to TRBJ2-2; D gene ambiguous. V lost 2 bases and J 5 bases, leaving 9 bases between the germline ends. The germline gives CDR1 WNHNN, CDR2 SYGVQD (reference sequence). The CDR3 has 14 residues. The CDR3 reads CASSEMKGTGELFF. CDR3 nucleotides: TGCGCCAGCAGTGAGATGAAAGGGACCGGGGAGCTGTTTTTT.

The rearrangement links TRBV20-1 to TRBJ2-1, with TRBD2 matching over 9 bases. V lost 0 bases, J lost 2 bases, and 11 bases stayed unmatched. CDR1 and CDR2 (germline): DFQATT, SNEGSKA (reference sequence). The CDR3 is made up of 18 amino acids. DNA of the CDR3: TGCAGTGCTAGAGAAATTTTGGAAGGGACTAGCCCCTACAATGAGCAGTTCTTC. Its protein product is CSAREILEGTSPYNEQFF.

This clonotype has a count of ten or more. The rearrangement uses TRBV5-1 and TRBJ2-3; no reliable D call. The CDR3 extends over 11 amino acids. The V end lost 0 bases, the J end lost 7 bases, and 3 bases lay between the germline ends. The germline V gene encodes CDR1 SGHRS and CDR2 YFSETQ. The CDR3 nucleotides are TGCGCCAGCAGCTTGGATAATACGCAGTATTTT. Translated: CASSLDNTQYF.

The chain is built from TRBV18 and TRBJ1-1; D is uncertain. The V and J ends lost 5 bases and 0 bases respectively, with 16 bases between them. Germline loops: CDR1 KGHSH, CDR2 LQKENI. This CDR3 is 16 amino acids long. The CDR3 coding sequence is TGTGCCAGCTCATCAGGAGGGCAGACCATGAACACTGAAGCTTTCTTT. Translated, it gives CASSSGGQTMNTEAFF.

This clonotype was observed once. The chain carries TRBV30 and TRBJ2-5; maybe TRBD1 (6 bases). The CDR3 contains 13 residues. CDR1 is GTSNPN and CDR2 is SVGIG in the germline V gene (reference sequence). Trimming shortened V by 4 bases and J by 1 base, and 10 bases separated the two germline ends. The CDR3, as DNA: TGTGCCTGGAATGTAGGGGGCCAAGAGACCCAGTACTTC. Translation: CAWNVGGQETQYF.

CDR3 residues: CASRGLAGTYEQYV. CDR3 in DNA: TGTGCCAGCAGAGGACTAGCGGGCACCTACGAGCAGTACGTC. The chain recombines TRBV6-1 with TRBJ2-7; 11 bases agree with TRBD2. The CDR3 is 14 amino acids. The V segment lost 6 bases and the J segment 2 bases; nucleotides outside the gene matches: 3. Looked up from germline, CDR1 is MNHNS and CDR2 is SASEGT.